The present TCR beta chain was sequenced within a study of blood T cell repertoires in COVID-19. Across the whole study: T cells, B-cell-depleted T cells, or PBMCs provided the cDNA or gDNA that served as material.

Individuals drawn from around 24 US areas were about 18 to 100 years old. Self-reported history from a screening survey and questionnaire set each donor's cohort. The study counted Cohort 3 donors as recovered given two negative PCRs, clearance, or symptom resolution. In germline, CDR1 is SGHRS, CDR2 YFSETQ. This CDR3 has 13 residues. V lost 5 bases, J lost 0 bases, and 8 bases lay in between. Produced via immunoSEQ multiplex PCR; TCRdb's table is partial and in-frame only. The sample lists under 300,000 clones, about 87% occurring once. The chain employs TRBV5-1 and TRBJ1-1; D possibly corresponds to TRBD1 (6 bases). This TCR was recovered from a woman in her forties or fifties who had recovered from COVID-19. The sequencing input was PBMCs or T cells enriched from blood (not recorded which). CDR3 sequence: CASRGQMNTEAFF. The DNA for the CDR3 is TGCGCCAGCAGAGGACAGATGAACACTGAAGCTTTCTTT. Together with reference TRBV5-1 and TRBJ1-1, the CDR3 gives the full variable domain: KAGVTQTPRYLIKTRGQQVTLSCSPISGHRSVSWYQQTPGQGLQFLFEYFSETQRNKGNFPGRFSGRQFSNSRSEMNVSTLELGDSALYLCASRGQMNTEAFFGQGTRLTVV.